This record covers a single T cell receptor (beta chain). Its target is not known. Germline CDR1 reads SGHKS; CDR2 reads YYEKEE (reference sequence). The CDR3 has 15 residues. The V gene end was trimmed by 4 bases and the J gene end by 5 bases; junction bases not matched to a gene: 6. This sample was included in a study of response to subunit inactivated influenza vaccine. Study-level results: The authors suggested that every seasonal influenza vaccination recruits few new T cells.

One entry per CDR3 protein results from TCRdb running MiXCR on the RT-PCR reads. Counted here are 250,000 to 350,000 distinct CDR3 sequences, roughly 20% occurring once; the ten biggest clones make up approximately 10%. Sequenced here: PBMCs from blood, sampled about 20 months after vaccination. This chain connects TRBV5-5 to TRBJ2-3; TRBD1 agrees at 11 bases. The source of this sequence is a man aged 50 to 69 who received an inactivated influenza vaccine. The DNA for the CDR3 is TGTGCCAGCAGCCCCAGGACAGGGGGCGTAGATACGCAGTATTTT. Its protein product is CASSPRTGGVDTQYF.